The clone carrying this TCR beta chain was recorded at least ten times. These data belong to a study of T cells in Graves' hyperthyroidism and ophthalmopathy. The source material, RNA transcripts, was used to amplify TCR beta CDR3 regions. First-round RT-PCR of the TCR CDR3 relied on the HTBI primer set. Using its own MiXCR run on the multiplex PCR reads, TCRdb lists one record per CDR3 protein. The data show fewer than 600,000 distinct CDR3 sequences, with 13% to 15% seen just once and less than 20% held by the top ten. Germline V gene sequence: CDR1 MNHNS, CDR2 SASEGT. The CDR3 covers 14 residues. Trimming removed 6 bases from V and 1 base from J, with 12 bases in between.

The specimen was blood. The TCR comes from a woman aged 18-29 years with Graves' hyperthyroidism. V gene TRBV6-1 combines with J gene TRBJ1-1, with no clear D. CDR3 protein: CASRIIGKNTEAFF. CDR3 coding DNA: TGTGCCAGCAGAATCATAGGGAAGAACACTGAAGCTTTCTTT.